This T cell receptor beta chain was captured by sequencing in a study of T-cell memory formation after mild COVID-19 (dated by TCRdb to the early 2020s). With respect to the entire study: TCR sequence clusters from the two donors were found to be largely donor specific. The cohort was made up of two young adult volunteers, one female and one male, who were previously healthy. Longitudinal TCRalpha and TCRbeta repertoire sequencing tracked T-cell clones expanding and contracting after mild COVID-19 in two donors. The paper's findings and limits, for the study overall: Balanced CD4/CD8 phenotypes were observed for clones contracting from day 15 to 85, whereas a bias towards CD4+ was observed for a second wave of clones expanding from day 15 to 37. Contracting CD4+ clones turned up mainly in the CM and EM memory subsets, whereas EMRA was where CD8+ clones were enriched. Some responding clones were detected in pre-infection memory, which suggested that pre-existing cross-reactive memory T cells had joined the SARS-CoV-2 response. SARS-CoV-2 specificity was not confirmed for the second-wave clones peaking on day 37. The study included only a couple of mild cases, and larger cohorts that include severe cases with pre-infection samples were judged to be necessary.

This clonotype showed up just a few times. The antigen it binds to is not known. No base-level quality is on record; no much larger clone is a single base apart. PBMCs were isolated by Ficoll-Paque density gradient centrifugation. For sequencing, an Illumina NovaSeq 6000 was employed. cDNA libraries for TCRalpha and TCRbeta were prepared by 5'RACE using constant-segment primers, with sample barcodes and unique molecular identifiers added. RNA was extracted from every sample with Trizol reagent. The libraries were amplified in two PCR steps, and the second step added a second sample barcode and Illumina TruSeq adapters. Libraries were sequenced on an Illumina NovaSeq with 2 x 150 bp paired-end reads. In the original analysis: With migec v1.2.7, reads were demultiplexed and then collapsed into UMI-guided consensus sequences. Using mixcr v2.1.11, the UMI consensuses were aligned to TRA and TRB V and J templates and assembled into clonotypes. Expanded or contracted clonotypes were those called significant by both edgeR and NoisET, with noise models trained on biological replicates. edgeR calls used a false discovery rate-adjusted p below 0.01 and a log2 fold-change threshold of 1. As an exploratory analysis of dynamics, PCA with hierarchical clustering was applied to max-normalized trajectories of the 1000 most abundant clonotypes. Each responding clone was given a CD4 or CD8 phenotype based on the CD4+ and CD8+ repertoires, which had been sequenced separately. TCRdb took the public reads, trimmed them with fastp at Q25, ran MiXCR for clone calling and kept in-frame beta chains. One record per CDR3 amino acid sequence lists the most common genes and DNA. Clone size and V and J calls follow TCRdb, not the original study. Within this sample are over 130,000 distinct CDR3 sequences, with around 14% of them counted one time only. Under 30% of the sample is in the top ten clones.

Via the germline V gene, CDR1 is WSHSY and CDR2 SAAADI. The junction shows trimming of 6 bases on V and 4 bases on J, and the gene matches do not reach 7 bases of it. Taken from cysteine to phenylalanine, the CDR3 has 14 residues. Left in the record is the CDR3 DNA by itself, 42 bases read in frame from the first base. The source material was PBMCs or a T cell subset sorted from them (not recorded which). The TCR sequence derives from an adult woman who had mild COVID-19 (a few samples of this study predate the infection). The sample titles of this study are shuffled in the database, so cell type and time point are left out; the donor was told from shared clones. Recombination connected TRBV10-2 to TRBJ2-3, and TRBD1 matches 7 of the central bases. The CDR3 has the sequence CASSRQGSPDTQYF. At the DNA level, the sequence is TGCGCCAGCAGCAGACAGGGTAGCCCAGATACGCAGTATTTT.